This TCR beta chain emerged from a study of shared clonotypes between healthy human individuals. Overall study findings and caveats: Sequencing depth was a factor that was expected to affect clonotype sharing among donors. The genetic and exposure-history diversity represented was limited by few donors.

CDR1 is MNHNY, CDR2 SVGAGI, per germline (reference sequence). The CDR3 consists of 14 residues. Trimming cost V 4 bases and J 5 bases, with 14 bases left between them. Donors, without exception, were Caucasian adults residing in Nashville, Tennessee. Assay: immunoSEQ multiplex PCR; the TCRdb copy retains only in-frame clones and omits some. The table shows around 990,000 clones, with around 77% occurring only once. Comments on this clone: Antigen unknown.

The material sequenced was memory CD4+ T cells from PBMCs. Sample subset: CD45RA-negative fraction. The TCR was taken from a man between 18 and 29 years old in good health. Some clones in this sample may be carry-over from other donors' samples. The J gene is TRBJ1-2, the V gene TRBV6-6; D unclear. CDR3 DNA sequence: TGTGCCAGCAGTTCGGTTACGGACGTGTATGGCTACACCTTC. Translating it yields CASSSVTDVYGYTF.